The 21 T cell receptor beta chains below come from one sample, sequenced in a study of T cells after yellow fever vaccination. Each CDR3 protein is one row after TCRdb ran MiXCR on the 5' RACE reads. This table has hundreds of thousands of distinct CDR3 sequences, around 9.3% appearing once. The sequences come from CD4+ T cells sorted from PBMCs, collected 5 days after the yellow fever booster vaccination. The receptors here all came from a young man who received the YFV17D yellow fever vaccine.

At least ten counts were recorded for this clonotype. CDR3 residues: CASSYWTGGGYTF. CDR3 in DNA: TGTGCCAGCAGTTACTGGACAGGGGGAGGCTACACCTTC. This chain connects TRBV6-5 to TRBJ1-2; 10 nucleotides agree with TRBD1. The CDR3 length is 13 residues. J lost 8 bases, V lost 1 base, and 1 base had no gene match. Germline V CDR1 and CDR2: MNHEY, SVGAGI.

The V call is TRBV5-1, the J call TRBJ2-3; D gene uncertain. Trimming shortened V by 0 bases and J by 2 bases, and 19 bases separated the two germline ends. The germline V gene has CDR1 SGHRS and CDR2 YFSETQ. The CDR3 spans 18 residues. In DNA form, the CDR3 reads TGCGCCAGCAGCTTGGCCGCCTCGAGGAGCACACACACAGATACGCAGTATTTT. Encoded protein: CASSLAASRSTHTDTQYF.

The V gene is TRBV2, the J gene TRBJ1-5, with D hard to call. The germline V gene encodes CDR1 SNHLY and CDR2 FYNNEI. This CDR3 contains 14 residues. The germline V and J ends were trimmed by 2 bases and 4 bases, with 9 bases remaining between them. The CDR3 bases are TGTGCCAGCAGTGAATCTTCGGAGAATCAGCCCCAGCATTTT. The encoded protein is CASSESSENQPQHF.

This clonotype was seen at least ten times. The rearrangement uses TRBV7-2 and TRBJ2-7; 7 positions agree with TRBD1. The germline gives CDR1 SGHTA, CDR2 FQGNSA. This CDR3 comprises 15 residues. Germline trimming cut 3 bases from V and 2 bases from J; bases unmatched to any gene: 7. For the CDR3, the DNA is TGTGCCAGCAGCTTTCCCGGGACAGCTACCTACGAGCAGTACTTC. This codes for CASSFPGTATYEQYF.

This chain connects TRBV7-8 to TRBJ2-1, with 9 bases matching TRBD1. Trimming took 5 bases from V and 4 from J; bases not matched to a gene: 6. The CDR3 spans 15 residues. CDR1 SGHVS and CDR2 FQNEAQ come from the germline V gene. The DNA of the CDR3 is TGTGCCAGCAGCGCGGGACAGGGAAATTACAATGAGCAGTTCTTC. It translates to CASSAGQGNYNEQFF.

This clonotype was seen at least ten times. V and J are TRBV28 and TRBJ2-1; no reliable D call. Trimming took off 8 bases at V and 4 bases at J, with 12 bases between the two ends. This CDR3 comprises 13 residues. From germline, CDR1 is MDHEN and CDR2 SYDVKM. The CDR3 coding sequence is TGTGCCAGCGGAATTTCAGGATACAATGAGCAGTTCTTC. It specifies CASGISGYNEQFF.

This clonotype was recorded at least ten times. V gene TRBV6-2 or TRBV6-3 combines with J gene TRBJ2-1, with 12 positions matching TRBD1. This CDR3 has 13 amino acids. V lost 6 bases, J lost 9 bases, and 3 bases stayed unmatched. Germline CDR1 reads MNHEY; CDR2 reads SVGEGT. CDR3 coding DNA: TGTGCCAGCAGGGGGACAGGGGGCTTTGAGCAGTTCTTC. Amino acid sequence: CASRGTGGFEQFF.

Many counts were recorded for this clonotype. The chain employs TRBV6-1 and TRBJ1-4; TRBD1 aligns across 9 bases. The germline V gene has CDR1 MNHNS and CDR2 SASEGT. This CDR3 region has 13 residues. V dropped 7 bases and J dropped 7; count of bases not matched to a gene: 4. CDR3 sequence (DNA): TGTGCCAGCAACCGGGACAGGGCTGAAAAACTGTTTTTT. Translating gives CASNRDRAEKLFF.

This clonotype was observed a handful of times. The chain has TRBV6-6 and TRBJ1-1, with D uncertain. Germline V gene data show CDR1 as MNHNY and CDR2 as SVGAGI (reference sequence). CDR3 length: 10 amino acids. Between the trimmed V and J ends, which lost 5 bases and 14 bases, there was a span of 12 bases. The CDR3 nucleotides are TGTGCCAGCAGTCGAGGATTAGAGTTCTTT. Translating gives CASSRGLEFF.

The V call is TRBV10-3, the J call TRBJ2-3; D might be TRBD2 (6 bases). The V and J ends lost 8 bases and 2 bases respectively, with 11 bases between them. Germline V gives CDR1 ENHRY, CDR2 SYGVKD. This CDR3 region has 13 residues. DNA of the CDR3: TGTGCCATCTCGTCGGGGGACACAGATACGCAGTATTTT. It is translated as CAISSGDTDTQYF.

The chain links TRBV18 to TRBJ1-6; D is perhaps TRBD1 (5 bases). Trimming took 3 bases from V and 6 from J, leaving 18 bases between them. The CDR3 consists of 17 residues. Germline V CDR1 and CDR2: KGHSH, LQKENI. The CDR3 is CASSPRGPGEGNSPLHF. CDR3 sequence (DNA): TGTGCCAGCTCACCGAGGGGACCTGGAGAGGGTAATTCACCCCTCCACTTT.

The chain is built from TRBV5-5 and TRBJ1-5; possibly TRBD1 for D (5 bases). Trimming stripped 0 bases from V and 6 bases from J, with 10 bases between. From germline, CDR1 is SGHKS and CDR2 YYEKEE (reference sequence). This CDR3 comprises 14 residues. This chain's CDR3 is CASSLGRGSQPQHF. The CDR3 DNA reads as TGTGCCAGCAGCTTGGGGAGGGGTAGTCAGCCCCAGCATTTT.

As DNA, the CDR3 is TGTGCCAGCAGCACTACCCTAGCGGGGGGGCAAAATGAGCAGTTCTTC. This encodes CASSTTLAGGQNEQFF. The J gene is TRBJ2-1, the V gene TRBV5-5; 12 nucleotides agree with TRBD2. The CDR3 extends over 16 amino acids. Germline V gives CDR1 SGHKS, CDR2 YYEKEE (reference sequence). V shed 4 bases and J 7 bases; nucleotides not matched to a gene: 9.

V is TRBV12-3 or TRBV12-4 and J is TRBJ1-2; D remains unclear. CDR3 length equals 14 residues. Trimming stripped 2 bases from V and 10 bases from J, with 17 bases between. This chain's CDR3 is CASSLSPGDTLYTF. The CDR3 nucleotides are TGTGCCAGCAGTTTATCCCCCGGCGACACACTCTACACCTTC.

This clonotype has more than one count but fewer than ten. V usage is TRBV28 and J usage is TRBJ1-5, with unresolved D. The CDR3 sequence is 14 residues long. Germline CDR1 is MDHEN and CDR2 is SYDVKM. Trimming pared 6 bases from V and 7 bases from J, leaving 16 bases between. The CDR3 region is CASSSFLPGQPQHF. The CDR3 coding sequence is TGTGCCAGCAGCTCATTCCTGCCGGGCCAGCCCCAGCATTTT.

The CDR3, as DNA: TGTGCCAGCAGTTACGGGACAGGGGGAATCGGGGAGCTGTTTTTT. Amino acid sequence: CASSYGTGGIGELFF. This chain joins TRBV6-5 and TRBJ2-2; TRBD1 matches 11 bases. Trimming took 2 bases from V and 7 from J; bases not matched to a gene: 3. CDR1 and CDR2 (germline): MNHEY, SVGAGI. The CDR3 has 15 residues.

The table lists this clonotype with a few counts. V gene TRBV12-5 combines with J gene TRBJ2-2; D assignment may be TRBD1 or TRBD2 (6 bases each). The CDR3 totals 17 residues. The V gene's germline CDR1 is LGHNT and CDR2 FRNRAP. Trimming shortened V by 0 bases and J by 1 base, and 12 bases separated the two germline ends. In DNA form, the CDR3 reads TGTGCTAGTGGTTTGGTCGTGGGGGGCCTGAACACCGGGGAGCTGTTTTTT. Translation gives CASGLVVGGLNTGELFF.

This clonotype was picked up many times. The chain uses TRBV7-3 and TRBJ1-1, with a tentative D call TRBD1 (5 bases). Deletions cut 4 bases from V and 0 bases from J, with 12 bases between. The CDR3 sequence is 15 residues long. CDR1 SGHTA and CDR2 FQGTGA come from the germline V gene. As DNA, the CDR3 is TGTGCCAGCAGCTCATCCACAGGAGTGAACACTGAAGCTTTCTTT. Residues: CASSSSTGVNTEAFF.

The chain joins TRBV11-2 to TRBJ1-5; a possible D gene is TRBD1 (6 bases). This CDR3 is 14 amino acids long. Germline V gene data show CDR1 as SGHAT and CDR2 as FQNNGV. V dropped 0 bases and J dropped 9 bases, with 12 bases sitting between them. The CDR3 region has the DNA TGTGCCAGCAGCTTAGAAGGGGGGGCCCTGCCCCAGCATTTT. Translating it yields CASSLEGGALPQHF.

This clonotype was detected only a few times. One end of the junction does not line up with germline, which may come from a read error. This chain uses TRBV3-1 with TRBJ1-1; 8 bases align to TRBD1. The germline CDR1 and CDR2 sequences are LGHDT and YNNKEL (reference sequence). This CDR3 has 14 residues. CDR3 in amino acids: CASRQGTGNTEAFF. The CDR3 DNA reads as TGTGCCAGCAGACAAGGGACAGGGAACACTGAAGCTTTCTTT.

The rearrangement links TRBV12-3 or TRBV12-4 to TRBJ1-1; TRBD1 aligns across 7 bases. The CDR3 loop spans 17 amino acids. J lost 0 bases, V lost 6 bases, and 13 bases had no gene match. CDR3 residues: CASSPSRGGLVNTEAFF. The CDR3 bases are TGTGCCAGCAGCCCTTCTAGAGGGGGCCTCGTGAACACTGAAGCTTTCTTT.